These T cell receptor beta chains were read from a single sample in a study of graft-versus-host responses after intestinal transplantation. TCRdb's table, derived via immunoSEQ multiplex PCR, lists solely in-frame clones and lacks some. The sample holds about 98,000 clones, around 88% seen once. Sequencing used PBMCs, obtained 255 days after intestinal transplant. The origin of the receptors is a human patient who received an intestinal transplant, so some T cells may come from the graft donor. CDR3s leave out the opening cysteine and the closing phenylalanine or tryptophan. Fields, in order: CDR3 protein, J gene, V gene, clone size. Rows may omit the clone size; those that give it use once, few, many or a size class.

ASSPSGGLGNEQF TRBJ2-1 TRBV7-2 NA
ASTNRGNQPQH TRBJ1-5 TRBV19 NA
ASTPGPDTGELF TRBJ2-2 TRBV19 NA
ASIGTGDATEAF TRBJ1-1 TRBV28 NA
ASSYSGLQPQH TRBJ1-5 TRBV6-5 NA
ASSLFRSGPTGELF TRBJ2-2 TRBV11-2 NA
ASSRGEGVEQY TRBJ2-7 TRBV10-2 NA
ASMREGNSPLH TRBJ1-6 TRBV6-1 NA
ASSEYTDTQY TRBJ2-3 TRBV11-1 few
ASSYSTGANEQF TRBJ2-1 TRBV6-5 NA
ATSREAAGGEQF TRBJ2-1 TRBV15 NA
ASSLRLDPLQETQY TRBJ2-5 TRBV13 NA
ASSLGQWSNEQF TRBJ2-1 TRBV7-6 NA
ASSNQIGVSTEAF TRBJ1-1 TRBV7-8 NA
ASSDPRDNPTNEKLF TRBJ1-4 TRBV10-1 few
ASSLASGGLSTDTQY TRBJ2-3 TRBV5-4 NA
ASRPIWDTYEQY TRBJ2-7 TRBV6-1 NA
ASTETTTQETQY TRBJ2-5 TRBV2 NA
ASSLERTDQETQY TRBJ2-5 TRBV7-7 NA
ASSYSNSANYGYT TRBJ1-2 TRBV6-5 few
ASHIAGGLGDTQY TRBJ2-3 TRBV27 NA
ASSLDGSASGYT TRBJ1-2 TRBV11-2 NA
ASSLASGGTDEQF TRBJ2-1 TRBV7-2 NA